The next 3 T cell receptor beta chains were all read from a single sample in a study of blood T cell repertoires in COVID-19. TCRdb's copy holds only in-frame clones and misses some; the assay was immunoSEQ multiplex PCR. The sample shows approximately 220,000 clones, under 90% of them seen only once. The source material was peripheral blood. The receptor source for this set is a man aged 50-59 years with acute or convalescent COVID-19.

This clone was counted only a few times. The rearrangement uses TRBV10-1 and TRBJ2-3; 10 bases are a match to TRBD1. Germline V gene sequence: CDR1 WNHNN, CDR2 SYGVQD (reference sequence). J was trimmed by 1 base and V by 5 bases; bases with no gene match: 3. The CDR3 contains 15 residues. This CDR3 is CASSRDRGGTDTQYF. The CDR3 DNA reads TGCGCCAGCAGTCGGGACAGGGGTGGCACAGATACGCAGTATTTT.

A single count supports this clone. The chain carries TRBV4-1 and TRBJ2-5; weak D call: TRBD1 (5 bases). Trimming took 2 bases from V and 3 from J, leaving 7 bases between them. This CDR3 comprises 13 residues. Germline V gene lookup returns CDR1 MGHRA and CDR2 YSYEKL. CDR3 in amino acids: CASSQMTEETQYF. The CDR3 coding sequence is TGCGCCAGCAGCCAAATGACAGAAGAGACCCAGTACTTC.

The chain has TRBV30 and TRBJ1-6; D might be TRBD1 (5 bases). The CDR3 spans 16 residues. From germline, CDR1 is GTSNPN and CDR2 SVGIG (reference sequence). The V and J ends lost 1 base and 7 bases respectively, with 17 bases between them. The CDR3 sequence is CAWSGPRQGFNSPLHF. The CDR3, as DNA: TGTGCCTGGAGTGGCCCCCGGCAGGGATTCAATTCACCCCTCCACTTT. The whole variable domain, remainder taken from reference TRBV30 and TRBJ1-6, is SQTIHQWPATLVQPVGSPLSLECTVEGTSNPNLYWYRQAAGRGLQLLFYSVGIGQISSEVPQNLSASRPQDRQFILSSKKLLLSDSGFYLCAWSGPRQGFNSPLHFGNGTRLTVT.